Described below is a single TCR beta chain sequence and its context. The clone's antigen remains unknown. Base-call qualities are not available, and no considerably larger clone is one nucleotide away. The data were obtained in a study of blood T cell repertoires in COVID-19 (dated by TCRdb to the early 2020s). Concerning the study at large: Samples from collaborators originated in the United States, Italy and Spain and spanned both the acute and convalescent phases of COVID-19. The material from the prospective study consisted of cDNA or gDNA derived from T cells, B-cell-depleted T cells, or PBMCs. The dataset comprised deeply sampled blood TCRbeta repertoires from subjects exposed to, actively infected with, or recovered from COVID-19. The repertoires were released in a freely available public database meant as a resource for research on the immune response to SARS-CoV-2. Samples came from the ongoing ImmuneRACE study (first 160 participants) plus 1,254 subjects from 6 global collaborators. A de-identified subject ID, COVID-19 status, age in years and sex were almost always included in the sample metadata. Where available, HLA class I and class II types were taken from metadata supplied by the sample provider and were not determined by assay-based typing. Here is what the overall study found, with its caveats: The amount of clinical and demographic metadata varied by source and participant and was provided uncurated.

The CDR1 and CDR2 encoded by the germline V gene are MNHEY and SVGAGI. For this chain, trimming is 7 bases at the V end and 5 bases at the J end, and the number of junction bases without a gene match is 11. The CDR3 runs 15 residues from the cysteine to the phenylalanine. Solely the CDR3 DNA is kept, with 45 bases framed from the first base. In Seattle, one collaborating source enrolled patients while the infection was active and tracked those patients longitudinally over the course of disease. Collaborating institutions collected whole blood in K2EDTA tubes following their own protocols. For TCRbeta analysis, collaborator samples were shipped as frozen whole blood, as isolated PBMCs, or as DNA extracted from either sample type. The immunoSEQ Assay, a bias-controlled multiplex PCR, was used to amplify TCRbeta CDR3 regions from genomic DNA. The published analysis was carried out like this. Within the assay, amplification of reference gene primers was used to estimate how many nucleated cells each sample contained. Sequence reads were collapsed and filtered to measure the absolute abundance of every unique TCRbeta CDR3 rearrangement. For each sample, productive Simpson clonality was calculated by taking the square root of Simpson's diversity index across productive rearrangements. TCRdb mirrors the immuneACCESS table, restricted to in-frame sequences. Some clones are absent from its copies; in checked studies, under half trace to an unresolved V gene, and the reason for the others is unknown. D and trimming were read from the DNA, whereas the V and J calls and clone size are those reported in that table. The sample yields some 62,000 clones; roughly 75% were counted once. More than 13% of the sample is taken by the ten largest.

The receptor chain draws on TRBV6-5 and TRBJ1-2, with 9 junctional bases fitting TRBD1. The sequence was obtained from a man in his 60s with COVID-19, enrolled during active disease. Sequencing used peripheral blood. The sequence in DNA is TGTGCCAGCACGCGTAGACAGGGGGGAGGATATGGCTACACCTTC. It translates as CASTRRQGGGYGYTF.